Listed here are 31 T cell receptor beta chains from one sample, sequenced in a study of cytomegalovirus exposure and HLA in healthy donors. Only in-frame clones appear in the TCRdb table, and some are missing; sequencing was by immunoSEQ multiplex PCR. The sample has 200,000 to 250,000 clones, 70% to 90% seen once; the top ten hold around 5.5%. Input material: PBMCs. These receptors were obtained from a woman between 18 and 29 years old in good health and CMV-seronegative.

This clone was observed a single time. J is TRBJ2-7 and V is TRBV11-2; 8 bases are shared with TRBD2. CDR1 is SGHAT, CDR2 FQNNGV, per germline. CDR3 size: 13 residues. V lost 5 bases and J lost 6; bases outside the gene matches: 6. The CDR3 DNA reads as TGTGCCAGCAGCCCCGGGGGGGGGCCCGAGCAGTACTTC. Its protein is CASSPGGGPEQYF.

This rearrangement joins TRBV5-1 to TRBJ1-2; D uncertain. The CDR3 is 12 amino acids. The germline V gene encodes CDR1 SGHRS and CDR2 YFSETQ. Trimming shortened V by 3 bases and J by 6 bases, and 9 bases separated the two germline ends. CDR3 sequence (DNA): TGCGCCAGCAGCTCCCGATTTAATGGCTACACCTTC. This translates into CASSSRFNGYTF.

This chain links TRBV7-9 with TRBJ1-3; TRBD1 matches 7 bases. The CDR3 runs 15 residues. The J segment lost 4 bases and the V segment lost 2 bases, leaving 5 bases of the junction unmatched. Germline V CDR1 and CDR2: SEHNR, FQNEAQ (reference sequence). The DNA of the CDR3 is TGTGCCAGCAGCTTATTAGGGGGCGGCGGAAACACCATATATTTT. It codes for CASSLLGGGGNTIYF. The full variable domain, rest sourced from reference TRBV7-9 and TRBJ1-3, is DTGVSQNPRHKITKRGQNVTFRCDPISEHNRLYWYRQTLGQGPEFLTYFQNEAQLEKSRLLSDRFSAERPKGSFSTLEIQRTEQGDSAMYLCASSLLGGGGNTIYFGEGSWLTVV.

This rearrangement joins TRBV7-9 to TRBJ1-1; perhaps TRBD1 as D (5 bases). Germline CDR1 reads SEHNR; CDR2 reads FQNEAQ (reference sequence). Trimming removed 2 bases from V and 1 base from J, with 8 bases in between. The CDR3 consists of 14 residues. This CDR3 reads CASSLYDRNTEAFF. The DNA of the CDR3 is TGTGCCAGCAGCTTATACGACAGGAACACTGAAGCTTTCTTT.

This clone occurred a few times. The J gene is TRBJ2-7, the V gene TRBV6-5; D not certain. Per germline, CDR1 MNHEY and CDR2 SVGAGI. The germline V and J ends were trimmed by 4 bases and 4 bases, with 8 bases remaining between them. The CDR3 length is 12 residues. CDR3: CASSSDGYEQYF. CDR3 sequence (DNA): TGTGCCAGCAGTTCGGACGGTTACGAGCAGTACTTC.

V and J are TRBV7-9 and TRBJ2-5, with no clear D. The V gene lost 3 bases and the J gene lost 2 bases, with 7 bases spanning the gap. The CDR3 covers 13 residues. Per the germline V gene, CDR1 is SEHNR and CDR2 is FQNEAQ (reference sequence). DNA for the CDR3: TGTGCCAGCAGCTTTCTTCCTCAAGAGACCCAGTACTTC. It encodes CASSFLPQETQYF.

The chain has TRBV4-2 and TRBJ1-1; perhaps TRBD1 as D (6 bases). CDR3 length: 16 residues. Germline V gene lookup returns CDR1 LGHNA and CDR2 YNFKEQ. Trimming stripped 0 bases from V and 4 bases from J, with 15 bases between. In DNA, the CDR3 is TGTGCCAGCAGCCAAGATGAACAGGGTTGGGTCACTGAAGCTTTCTTT. Its protein product is CASSQDEQGWVTEAFF.

Regarding this clone: This specimen includes other DNA sequences encoding the same CDR3. The chain recombines TRBV27 with TRBJ1-5; D ambiguous. Germline V gives CDR1 MNHEY, CDR2 SMNVEV (reference sequence). The length of the CDR3 is 15 residues. V was shortened by 0 bases and J by 1 base, with 7 bases between the two germline ends. The CDR3 DNA reads as TGTGCCAGCAGTTTATCGGGAGGGAGCAATCAGCCCCAGCATTTT. It is translated as CASSLSGGSNQPQHF.

The chain carries TRBV5-6 and TRBJ2-1; 7 nucleotides align to TRBD1. The V gene's germline CDR1 is SGHDT and CDR2 YYEEEE. V lost 4 bases, J lost 6 bases, and 13 bases stayed unmatched. The CDR3 spans 16 residues. CDR3 region: CASSGVGGQRVNEQFF. The CDR3 DNA sequence: TGTGCCAGCAGCGGTGTAGGGGGCCAGAGGGTCAATGAGCAGTTCTTC.

The chain has TRBV25-1 and TRBJ2-7; the D call may be TRBD1 or TRBD2 (5 bases each). Looked up from germline, CDR1 is MGHDK and CDR2 is SYGVNS. V lost 2 bases and J lost 0, with 11 bases in between. This CDR3 spans 15 amino acids. In DNA, the CDR3 is TGTGCCAGCAGTGAAGGGTGGGGGTACTCCTACGAGCAGTACTTC. Protein: CASSEGWGYSYEQYF.

This clone was seen more than once but under ten times. The DNA of the CDR3 is TGCAGCGTTATTTCAGGGGGGCAGAACTATGGCTACACCTTC. Protein product: CSVISGGQNYGYTF. The rearrangement links TRBV29-1 to TRBJ1-2, with 7 bases aligning to TRBD1. Germline values: CDR1 SQVTM, CDR2 ANQGSEA. CDR3 length: 14 amino acids. J gave up 2 bases and V 5 bases, and 8 bases lay outside the gene matches.

J is TRBJ2-2 and V is TRBV2, with 14 bases lining up with TRBD2. This CDR3 region has 16 residues. Germline V gene data show CDR1 as SNHLY and CDR2 as FYNNEI. The junction had 3 bases not matched to a gene; V was cut back by 6 bases and J by 3 bases. The DNA for the CDR3 is TGTGCCAGCAGGCCGACTAGCGGGGGGGACACCGGGGAGCTGTTTTTT. Its translation is CASRPTSGGDTGELFF.

V is TRBV5-1 and J is TRBJ2-7, with no clear D. This CDR3 has 14 amino acids. Germline V gene sequence: CDR1 SGHRS, CDR2 YFSETQ. V lost 0 bases and J lost 7, with 14 bases in between. The CDR3 coding sequence is TGCGCCAGCAGCTTGGGAGGCGACGAAGGAGAGCAGTACTTC. This gives the protein CASSLGGDEGEQYF.

The V and J genes are TRBV6-5 and TRBJ1-6; no clear D gene. Germline CDR1 and CDR2: MNHEY and SVGAGI. Trimming pared 2 bases from V and 3 bases from J, leaving 8 bases between. The CDR3 runs 15 residues. In DNA form, the CDR3 reads TGTGCCAGCAGTTACGGGCAGAACTATAATTCACCCCTCCACTTT. It is translated as CASSYGQNYNSPLHF.

The chain recombines TRBV5-1 with TRBJ1-1; the D gene is possibly TRBD1 (5 bases). This CDR3 contains 14 residues. The V gene's germline CDR1 is SGHRS and CDR2 YFSETQ. Trimming removed 0 bases from V and 2 bases from J, with 8 bases in between. CDR3: CASSLGQPNTEAFF. CDR3 nucleotides: TGCGCCAGCAGCTTGGGACAGCCAAACACTGAAGCTTTCTTT.

The chain carries TRBV5-5 and TRBJ2-7; D is uncertain. V was trimmed by 1 base and J by 0 bases, leaving 11 bases between them. Germline V gene sequence: CDR1 SGHKS, CDR2 YYEKEE (reference sequence). This CDR3 contains 15 residues. Here the CDR3 reads CASSLSIGVSYEQYF. The CDR3 DNA sequence: TGTGCCAGCAGCTTGAGTATAGGCGTCTCCTACGAGCAGTACTTC.

The rearrangement uses TRBV28 and TRBJ1-5; TRBD1 is a possible D gene (5 bases). CDR3 length: 12 amino acids. Germline V gene sequence: CDR1 MDHEN, CDR2 SYDVKM. V was pared by 8 bases and J by 2 bases, with 7 bases between. The CDR3 bases are TGTGCCAGCCTGGGGGGCAATCAGCCCCAGCATTTT. Protein: CASLGGNQPQHF.

This clone was counted a few times. The chain carries TRBV6-4 and TRBJ1-2; 12 bases match TRBD1. Trimming took 2 bases from V and 6 from J; bases not matched to a gene: 4. Germline V gene data show CDR1 as MRHNA and CDR2 as SNTAGT. The CDR3 has 15 amino acids. The CDR3 DNA reads as TGTGCCAGCAGTGACGGGACAGGGGGCGCCGATGGCTACACCTTC. It is translated as CASSDGTGGADGYTF.

The rearrangement joins TRBV30 to TRBJ1-2, with D tentatively TRBD1 (5 bases). This CDR3 contains 13 residues. Germline V CDR1 and CDR2: GTSNPN, SVGIG (reference sequence). The ends were cut back, 2 bases at V and 6 bases at J, with 13 bases in the middle. CDR3 region: CAWSPARANGYTF. CDR3 nucleotide sequence: TGTGCCTGGAGTCCCGCCAGGGCGAATGGCTACACCTTC.

J is TRBJ2-3 and V is TRBV11-2, with 10 bases lining up with TRBD2. This CDR3 spans 18 amino acids. J gave up 0 bases and V 1 base, and 7 bases lay outside the gene matches. CDR1 is SGHAT and CDR2 is FQNNGV in the germline V gene. Written as DNA, the CDR3 is TGTGCCAGCAGCTTAGCCCAAGCGGGAGGGCGTAGCACAGATACGCAGTATTTT. Protein product: CASSLAQAGGRSTDTQYF.

This clone appeared a single time. The V gene is TRBV10-1, the J gene TRBJ1-2; no definite D call. Trimming stripped 10 bases from V and 8 bases from J, with 17 bases between. The CDR3 has 12 amino acids. CDR1 and CDR2 (germline): WNHNN, SYGVQD (reference sequence). In DNA, the CDR3 is TGCGCCATCCGACCCGGGCTCAGAGGCTACACCTTC. Its protein product is CAIRPGLRGYTF.

The rearrangement joins TRBV30 to TRBJ1-5; 12 positions agree with TRBD1. Trimming cost V 0 bases and J 7 bases; bases outside gene matches: 4. Looked up from germline, CDR1 is GTSNPN and CDR2 is SVGIG (reference sequence). The CDR3 totals 15 residues. The CDR3 DNA is TGTGCCTGGAGTGTAGGGGGACAGGGGGCCCAGCCCCAGCATTTT. This encodes CAWSVGGQGAQPQHF.

The CDR3, as DNA: TGTGCCAGCAGTCCCACGGACAGGGGGGTTAGAGATACGCAGTATTTT. Translating gives CASSPTDRGVRDTQYF. The V call is TRBV28, the J call TRBJ2-3; 10 bases align to TRBD1. CDR3 length equals 16 residues. Germline values: CDR1 MDHEN, CDR2 SYDVKM. J gave up 5 bases and V 5 bases, and 10 bases lay outside the gene matches.

CDR3 DNA: TGCGCCAGCAGTGAGCACAGGGGGCACGAGCAGTACTTC. The encoded protein is CASSEHRGHEQYF. The J gene is TRBJ2-7, the V gene TRBV10-2; 9 nucleotides align to TRBD1. V gave up 2 bases and J gave up 5 bases; unmatched junction bases: 1. In germline, CDR1 is WSHSY, CDR2 SAAADI. This CDR3 has 13 residues.

The rearrangement links TRBV4-2 to TRBJ1-3, with 7 nucleotides matching TRBD1. Germline CDR1 reads LGHNA; CDR2 reads YNFKEQ. V lost 6 bases and J lost 3; bases outside the gene matches: 5. The CDR3 length is 14 residues. The CDR3 is CASRDRDSGNTIYF. The CDR3 nucleotides read TGTGCCAGCAGGGACCGGGACAGTGGAAACACCATATATTTT.

The CDR3 DNA follows: TGTGCCAGCTCATCGGACAGGGCGAGCTCTGGAAACACCATATATTTT. Protein: CASSSDRASSGNTIYF. V gene TRBV18 combines with J gene TRBJ1-3, with 8 nucleotides matching TRBD1. The CDR3 has 16 amino acids. Germline lookup yields CDR1 KGHSH and CDR2 LQKENI. V was clipped by 5 bases and J by 0 bases; unmatched bases: 6.

The chain couples TRBV30 to TRBJ2-2; D is unclear. Trimming left V 8 bases short and J 4 bases short, with 23 bases between. The CDR3 is made up of 16 amino acids. Germline CDR1 reads GTSNPN; CDR2 reads SVGIG (reference sequence). The CDR3, as DNA: TGTGCCCAAGGTTACAGCGCTTCTCTGCGCACCGGGGAGCTGTTTTTT. Translated, it gives CAQGYSASLRTGELFF. The variable domain in full, with the rest retrieved from reference TRBV30 and TRBJ2-2, is SQTIHQWPATLVQPVGSPLSLECTVEGTSNPNLYWYRQAAGRGLQLLFYSVGIGQISSEVPQNLSASRPQDRQFILSSKKLLLSDSGFYLCAQGYSASLRTGELFFGEGSRLTVL.

V is TRBV13 and J is TRBJ2-7, with D perhaps assigned TRBD1 or TRBD2 (5 bases each). Trimming took off 1 base at V and 1 base at J, with 17 bases between the two ends. This CDR3 contains 17 residues. Germline V gene sequence: CDR1 PRHDT, CDR2 FYEKMQ (reference sequence). CDR3: CASSLARAGRPSYEQYF. The CDR3 nucleotides read TGTGCCAGCAGCTTAGCGCGGGCAGGGCGGCCTTCCTACGAGCAGTACTTC.

This clone was detected once. The chain has TRBV5-4 and TRBJ2-7, with TRBD1 matching over 9 bases. V shed 7 bases and J 5 bases; nucleotides not matched to a gene: 7. The CDR3 covers 13 residues. CDR1 is SGHNT, CDR2 YYREEE, per germline (reference sequence). The CDR3 nucleotides read TGTGCCAGCGGGGACAGGGTGTCGGACGAGCAGTACTTC. This encodes CASGDRVSDEQYF.

This chain connects TRBV11-2 to TRBJ1-5; tentatively, D is TRBD1 (6 bases). Germline V gene sequence: CDR1 SGHAT, CDR2 FQNNGV. With 3 bases removed from V and 4 bases from J, the gap between germline ends came to 19 bases. This CDR3 has 17 amino acids. CDR3 DNA sequence: TGTGCCAGCAGCTTCCGACAGGTCCTGCAGAGGAATCAGCCCCAGCATTTT. Translating gives CASSFRQVLQRNQPQHF.

The V call is TRBV6-5, the J call TRBJ2-4; a weak D match, TRBD2 (6 bases). V was clipped by 0 bases and J by 8 bases, with 11 bases between them. The germline CDR1 and CDR2 sequences are MNHEY and SVGAGI. The CDR3 length is 14 residues. The CDR3 nucleotides read TGTGCCAGCAGTTACTCAGGAGGAGGGGACATTCAGTACTTC. As protein: CASSYSGGGDIQYF.